The 23 T cell receptor beta chains given below trace back to one sample, sequenced in a study of T cells in Graves' hyperthyroidism and ophthalmopathy. TCR beta CDR3 regions were amplified from RNA. RT-PCR in the first round (using the HTBI primer set) targeted the TCR CDR3. TCRdb reprocessed the multiplex PCR reads with MiXCR, giving one entry per CDR3 protein. Among roughly 750,000 distinct CDR3 sequences listed, roughly 15% were seen once. The sample comprised blood. These receptor sequences come from a man between 18 and 35 years old with Graves' hyperthyroidism.

J is TRBJ2-1 and V is TRBV28; TRBD2 aligns across 8 bases. V was clipped by 2 bases and J by 12 bases; unmatched bases: 6. The CDR3 extends over 13 amino acids. The germline V gene has CDR1 MDHEN and CDR2 SYDVKM. The CDR3 loop is CASSLGGLVPQFF. CDR3 in DNA: TGTGCCAGCAGTTTAGGGGGACTAGTCCCGCAGTTCTTC.

At least ten counts were recorded for this clonotype. This sequence joins TRBV2 and TRBJ1-1; the D gene is possibly TRBD1 (5 bases). This CDR3 is 13 amino acids long. Trimming removed 3 bases from V and 4 bases from J, with 9 bases in between. The germline V gene encodes CDR1 SNHLY and CDR2 FYNNEI. The CDR3 region is CASSDMRGTEAFF. DNA for the CDR3: TGTGCCAGCAGTGACATGAGGGGCACTGAAGCTTTCTTT.

The V and J genes are TRBV24-1 and TRBJ2-2, with D possibly TRBD1 on 6 matching bases. CDR1 and CDR2 (germline): KGHDR, SFDVKD. Trimming left V 3 bases short and J 4 bases short, with 14 bases between. The CDR3 runs 16 residues. The CDR3 reads CATSDPRDTRTGELFF. In DNA, the CDR3 is TGTGCCACCAGTGATCCCCGGGACACCCGCACCGGGGAGCTGTTTTTT.

As to this clonotype: A much more abundant neighbour one base away suggests this may be a read error. J is TRBJ2-3 and V is TRBV6-1; tentative D call: TRBD2 (7 bases). V lost 4 bases and J lost 5, with 16 bases in between. Germline lookup yields CDR1 MNHNS and CDR2 SASEGT. The CDR3 extends over 15 amino acids. As DNA, the CDR3 is TGTGCCAGCAGTGGAGCGGGACCCAGGGGAGATACGCAGTATTTT. Encoded protein: CASSGAGPRGDTQYF.

This clonotype was counted between two and nine times. The chain combines TRBV30 with TRBJ2-3; D possibly uses TRBD1 or TRBD2 (6 bases each). V was pared by 7 bases and J by 0 bases, with 17 bases between. Germline-derived CDR1 and CDR2 are GTSNPN and SVGIG (reference sequence). CDR3 size: 15 residues. CDR3 bases: TGTGCCTCATGGAGGGGGTCGACTAGCACAGATACGCAGTATTTT. Its protein product is CASWRGSTSTDTQYF.

This clonotype was recorded many times. The chain has TRBV20-1 and TRBJ2-5; 7 nucleotides match TRBD2. Germline CDR1 and CDR2: DFQATT and SNEGSKA (reference sequence). Unmatched junction bases numbered 5, after V lost 3 bases and J lost 4 bases. The CDR3 totals 13 residues. The CDR3 protein is CSARPAGRETQYF. CDR3 nucleotide sequence: TGCAGTGCTAGGCCAGCGGGACGAGAGACCCAGTACTTC.

Note on this clonotype: Relative to the germline gene, one junction end is altered; a read error may explain this. The gene calls are TRBV29-1 and TRBJ2-7; no firm D call. The CDR3 loop spans 13 amino acids. Per the germline V gene, CDR1 is SQVTM and CDR2 is ANQGSEA. The CDR3 protein is CSVETVNSCEQYF. As DNA, the CDR3 is TGCAGCGTTGAAACGGTTAACTCCTGCGAGCAGTACTTC.

The gene calls are TRBV20-1 and TRBJ2-7; 7 bases are a match to TRBD1. V shed 5 bases, J shed 3 bases, and the junction held 7 bases outside the gene matches. This CDR3 has 13 amino acids. Germline loops: CDR1 DFQATT, CDR2 SNEGSKA (reference sequence). CDR3 sequence (DNA): TGCAGTGCTGACCGGGACAGCTTCTACGAGCAGTACTTC. This codes for CSADRDSFYEQYF.

The table lists this clonotype with a few counts. V gene TRBV18 combines with J gene TRBJ2-1; 12 bases are a match to TRBD2. V trimming: 5 bases; J trimming: 7 bases; junction bases outside the gene matches: 6. Germline values: CDR1 KGHSH, CDR2 LQKENI. The CDR3 spans 15 residues. CDR3 DNA: TGTGCCAGCTCATTCGGACTAGCGGGACGGAATGAGCAGTTCTTC. Encoded protein: CASSFGLAGRNEQFF.

This clonotype was seen more than once but under ten times. The V and J genes are TRBV6-6 and TRBJ2-7; D assignment may be TRBD1 or TRBD2 (6 bases each). Germline CDR1 reads MNHNY; CDR2 reads SVGAGI (reference sequence). The CDR3 extends over 16 amino acids. V lost 0 bases and J lost 2, with 14 bases in between. The CDR3 nucleotides are TGTGCCAGCAGTTACTCAGGAGGGGGGAAGGCCTACGAGCAGTACTTC. Its translation is CASSYSGGGKAYEQYF.

This clonotype has at least ten counts. The CDR3 is CASSSGRATDTQYF. CDR3 nucleotides: TGTGCCAGCAGTAGCGGGAGGGCCACAGATACGCAGTATTTT. V gene TRBV12-3 or TRBV12-4 combines with J gene TRBJ2-3, with 10 bases aligning to TRBD2. CDR3 length equals 14 residues. The junction had 1 base not matched to a gene; V was cut back by 5 bases and J by 2 bases.

The chain uses TRBV20-1 and TRBJ2-1, with D maybe TRBD2 (6 bases). This CDR3 region has 13 residues. Germline V gives CDR1 DFQATT, CDR2 SNEGSKA (reference sequence). V lost 8 bases and J 7 bases, leaving 18 bases between the germline ends. The CDR3 reads CSPLAAAGNEQFF. The CDR3 DNA is TGCAGTCCATTAGCGGCTGCGGGGAATGAGCAGTTCTTC.

This clonotype was seen at least ten times. The chain uses TRBV12-3 or TRBV12-4 and TRBJ2-7; D might be TRBD1 (5 bases). This CDR3 contains 14 residues. V lost 4 bases and J lost 5, with 15 bases in between. In nucleotides, the CDR3 is TGTGCCAGCAGTTACTCCGGGCAGGGCCACGAGCAGTACTTC. The encoded protein is CASSYSGQGHEQYF.

As regards this clonotype: A much larger clone is a single base away; this may be a read error. The rearrangement links TRBV28 to TRBJ2-1, with a tentative D call TRBD2 (6 bases). This CDR3 is built from 16 residues. Per germline, CDR1 MDHEN and CDR2 SYDVKM. V dropped 5 bases and J dropped 0 bases, with 14 bases sitting between them. CDR3 loop: CASSEVAGYSYNEQFF. In DNA, the CDR3 is TGTGCCAGCAGTGAGGTGGCGGGATACTCCTACAATGAGCAGTTCTTC.

The V call is TRBV7-9, the J call TRBJ2-1; TRBD1 might be the D (5 bases). CDR3 length: 15 amino acids. Trimming pared 5 bases from V and 3 bases from J, leaving 14 bases between. Germline V lookup: CDR1 SEHNR, CDR2 FQNEAQ (reference sequence). This CDR3 is CASSPRPQGYNEQFF. CDR3 nucleotides: TGTGCCAGCAGCCCCCGGCCCCAGGGCTACAATGAGCAGTTCTTC.

Ten or more counts support this clonotype. The V gene is TRBV7-9, the J gene TRBJ1-2, with TRBD1 matching 9 bases. Germline V gives CDR1 SEHNR, CDR2 FQNEAQ (reference sequence). Trimming took 5 bases from V and 8 from J; bases not matched to a gene: 12. The CDR3 has 15 residues. The CDR3 DNA follows: TGTGCCAGCAGCCAAGGACAGGGGCGAGGCATCGGCTACACCTTC. Amino acids: CASSQGQGRGIGYTF.

In this sample, this clonotype turned up a few times. The V call is TRBV11-2, the J call TRBJ1-3; D possibly corresponds to TRBD1 (5 bases). The CDR3 spans 15 residues. V lost 6 bases and J 0 bases, leaving 12 bases between the germline ends. CDR1 is SGHAT and CDR2 is FQNNGV in the germline V gene. The chain's CDR3 is CASSPGSLSGNTIYF. CDR3 nucleotides: TGTGCCAGCAGTCCAGGGTCCCTCTCTGGAAACACCATATATTTT.

This clonotype was detected ten times or more. V usage is TRBV7-9 and J usage is TRBJ2-7; D ambiguous. Germline V lookup: CDR1 SEHNR, CDR2 FQNEAQ (reference sequence). This CDR3 region has 15 residues. The V and J ends lost 4 bases and 2 bases respectively, with 15 bases between them. Written as DNA, the CDR3 is TGTGCCAGCAGCTCAGGTTCCCGACAAGCCTACGAGCAGTACTTC. Its translation is CASSSGSRQAYEQYF.

V and J are TRBV4-1 and TRBJ1-3; weak D call: TRBD1 (5 bases). Germline V gene lookup returns CDR1 MGHRA and CDR2 YSYEKL. This CDR3 comprises 18 residues. Trimming shortened V by 7 bases and J by 0 bases, and 22 bases separated the two germline ends. CDR3 coding DNA: TGCGCCAGCACCCAGACGTGGGGGGGACGAGGCTCTGGAAACACCATATATTTT. It is translated as CASTQTWGGRGSGNTIYF.

V is TRBV7-8 and J is TRBJ2-2, with 7 nucleotides matching TRBD2. With V trimmed by 1 base and J by 0 bases, 8 bases remained unmatched. Germline V lookup: CDR1 SGHVS, CDR2 FQNEAQ. The length of the CDR3 is 18 residues. For the CDR3, the DNA is TGTGCCAGCAGCTTAGAGGCCCTAGCGGCAGCGAACACCGGGGAGCTGTTTTTT. It codes for CASSLEALAAANTGELFF. Based on the CDR3 plus reference TRBV7-8 and TRBJ2-2, the full variable domain is GAGVSQSPRYKVAKRGQDVALRCDPISGHVSLFWYQQALGQGPEFLTYFQNEAQLDKSGLPSDRFFAERPEGSVSTLKIQRTQQEDSAVYLCASSLEALAAANTGELFFGEGSRLTVL.

The chain combines TRBV4-3 with TRBJ1-6, with 8 nucleotides matching TRBD1. With V trimmed by 3 bases and J by 10 bases, 8 bases remained unmatched. Germline assignment: CDR1 LGHNA and CDR2 YSLEER. The CDR3 runs 15 residues. The CDR3 spells CASSQGPGQGSPLHF. The CDR3 region has the DNA TGCGCCAGCAGCCAGGGGCCCGGACAGGGATCACCCCTCCACTTT.

Turning to this clonotype: A much larger clone lies one base from this, so it may be a read error. This chain uses TRBV6-5 with TRBJ2-3, with 12 positions matching TRBD2. Germline CDR1 is MNHEY and CDR2 is SVGAGI. This CDR3 has 18 residues. The trim removed 10 bases at V and 6 bases at J, leaving 20 bases unmatched. This CDR3 is CANSYKPLLAGGGDTQYF. The CDR3 DNA follows: TGTGCCAACAGCTATAAGCCACTACTAGCGGGAGGTGGGGATACGCAGTATTTT.

This clonotype was counted ten times or more. The chain uses TRBV29-1 and TRBJ2-7; 9 bases match TRBD2. CDR3 size: 14 residues. Germline V CDR1 and CDR2: SQVTM, ANQGSEA. V trimming: 6 bases; J trimming: 7 bases; junction bases outside the gene matches: 13. CDR3 nucleotide sequence: TGCAGCGTCGCTAGGGGTCTGACTAGCGGAGAGCAGTACTTC. It translates to CSVARGLTSGEQYF.